One T cell receptor beta chain is described in this entry. This record belongs to a study of brain T cells in children with intractable seizures. Generated by immunoSEQ multiplex PCR, the TCRdb table keeps only in-frame clones and is missing some. The data show about 340,000 clones, roughly 93% seen once. Regarding time point: blood from clinic visit 5 months post-surgery; TSC patient then seizure free. Surgery cases with the highest brain T cell transcript signatures were chosen for sequencing. The source material was peripheral blood, sampled 4 to 5 months after surgery. The source is a boy under three years old with tuberous sclerosis and intractable seizures.

The CDR3 DNA reads as TGTGCCAGCTCCCAGAGATCTCAGTACAATGAGCAGTTCTTC. Its protein is CASSQRSQYNEQFF. J is TRBJ2-1 and V is TRBV18; D is unclear. V shed 6 bases and J shed 4 bases, with 13 bases lying between them. This CDR3 region has 14 residues. Germline values: CDR1 KGHSH, CDR2 LQKENI.